A single sample gave rise to the 30 T cell receptor beta chains below, sequenced in a study of T cell changes during pregnancy in multiple sclerosis. This table comes from immunoSEQ multiplex PCR, and its TCRdb copy is limited to in-frame clones, with some not included. The data show 57,000 or so clones, roughly 90% seen once. The material sequenced was peripheral blood, taken after pregnancy. The receptor set was obtained from a female donor in good health, enrolled as a control in a pregnancy study.

The rearrangement uses TRBV7-9 and TRBJ1-2; D perhaps matches TRBD1 (6 bases). Germline V gene lookup returns CDR1 SEHNR and CDR2 FQNEAQ (reference sequence). CDR3 length: 16 amino acids. With 3 bases removed from V and 1 base from J, the gap between germline ends came to 15 bases. The CDR3 DNA reads TGTGCCAGCAGCTTTGTATCAGGACAGCTTAACTATGGCTACACCTTC. It codes for CASSFVSGQLNYGYTF.

The rearrangement uses TRBV21-1 and TRBJ1-2; TRBD1 is taken as the D call from the table, unchecked against the DNA. TRBV21-1 is reported as a pseudogene. This CDR3 is 16 amino acids long. The chain's CDR3 is CASSKKKGGEVGGYTF. CDR3 sequence (DNA): TGTGCCAGCAGCAAGAAAAAAGGGGGCGAAGTTGGTGGCTACACCTTC.

This rearrangement joins TRBV28 to TRBJ1-2, with D tentatively TRBD1 (6 bases). With 5 bases removed from V and 8 bases from J, the gap between germline ends came to 12 bases. The CDR3 has 12 residues. The germline CDR1 and CDR2 sequences are MDHEN and SYDVKM. The chain's CDR3 is CASSGGGRGYTF. Here the CDR3 DNA reads TGTGCCAGCAGTGGGGGCGGACGAGGCTACACCTTC.

The chain links TRBV4-3 to TRBJ1-2; 7 nucleotides agree with TRBD1. CDR1 and CDR2 from the germline V gene are LGHNA and YSLEER. Trimming at V came to 0 bases and at J to 4 bases, leaving 17 bases not matched to a gene. This CDR3 has 19 residues. This CDR3 is CASSQDLPSGTADLYGYTF. CDR3 DNA sequence: TGCGCCAGCAGCCAAGATCTTCCCTCAGGGACAGCAGATCTCTATGGCTACACCTTC.

In this sample, this clone turned up once. The chain joins TRBV19 to TRBJ1-4; D not certain. Germline CDR1 and CDR2: LNHDA and SQIVND (reference sequence). The CDR3 extends over 16 amino acids. Trimming stripped 1 base from V and 0 bases from J, with 9 bases between. CDR3: CASSIGQTATNEKLFF. CDR3 nucleotides: TGTGCCAGTAGTATAGGCCAGACTGCAACTAATGAAAAACTGTTTTTT.

This clone was seen only once. The chain combines TRBV7-3 with TRBJ2-3, with 12 bases matching TRBD1. CDR1 SGHTA and CDR2 FQGTGA come from the germline V gene. The CDR3 extends over 16 amino acids. After removal of 0 bases from V and 5 bases from J, the junction contained 3 bases not matched to a gene. CDR3 DNA sequence: TGTGCCAGCAGCTTAACAGGGACAGGGGGCGAAGATACGCAGTATTTT. Its translation is CASSLTGTGGEDTQYF. The full variable domain, completed using reference TRBV7-3 and TRBJ2-3, is GAGVSQTPSNKVTEKGKYVELRCDPISGHTALYWYRQSLGQGPEFLIYFQGTGAADDSGLPNDRFFAVRPEGSVSTLKIQRTERGDSAVYLCASSLTGTGGEDTQYFGPGTRLTVL.

The rearrangement links TRBV19 to TRBJ2-7; 8 bases are a match to TRBD1. The CDR3 has 13 residues. The V and J ends lost 4 bases and 6 bases, in that order; junction bases with no gene match: 5. Germline lookup yields CDR1 LNHDA and CDR2 SQIVND (reference sequence). The CDR3 bases are TGTGCCAGTAGTACGACAGGGGCTGGCGAGCAGTACTTC. This encodes CASSTTGAGEQYF.

The chain combines TRBV5-5 with TRBJ2-1; 7 positions agree with TRBD2. Germline values: CDR1 SGHKS, CDR2 YYEKEE (reference sequence). Unmatched junction bases numbered 4, after V lost 0 bases and J lost 7 bases. The CDR3 extends over 14 amino acids. CDR3 sequence: CASSLVGRSNEQFF. The CDR3 DNA reads TGTGCCAGCAGCTTGGTCGGGAGGTCAAATGAGCAGTTCTTC.

This CDR3 reads CASSIDLPPGRTQHF. CDR3 in DNA: TGTGCCAGTAGTATAGATCTCCCGCCGGGGAGGACCCAGCATTTT. The rearrangement links TRBV19 to TRBJ1-5; D gene ambiguous. The CDR3 totals 15 residues. Germline V lookup: CDR1 LNHDA, CDR2 SQIVND (reference sequence). The V gene lost 0 bases and the J gene lost 11 bases, with 17 bases spanning the gap. The full variable domain, completed using reference TRBV19 and TRBJ1-5, is DGGITQSPKYLFRKEGQNVTLSCEQNLNHDAMYWYRQDPGQGLRLIYYSQIVNDFQKGDIAEGYSVSREKKESFPLTVTSAQKNPTAFYLCASSIDLPPGRTQHFGDGTRLSIL.

This clone occurred a few times. The chain combines TRBV28 with TRBJ1-5; no clear D. V gave up 8 bases and J gave up 9 bases, with 17 bases separating them. The CDR3 is 13 amino acids. Germline-derived CDR1 and CDR2 are MDHEN and SYDVKM. Written as DNA, the CDR3 is TGTGCCAGCGTCCCCTCCACGCGGCGGCCCCAGCATTTT. Amino acid sequence: CASVPSTRRPQHF.

The V and J genes are TRBV18 and TRBJ1-1; D unclear. This CDR3 has 13 amino acids. Deletions cut 2 bases from V and 8 bases from J, with 12 bases between. Germline CDR1 KGHSH, CDR2 LQKENI. The DNA of the CDR3 is TGTGCCAGCTCACCAAAGGAGGGTCTCGAAGCTTTCTTT. This translates into CASSPKEGLEAFF.

The J gene is TRBJ1-1, the V gene TRBV5-1, with D possibly TRBD1 on 6 matching bases. V was trimmed by 1 base and J by 3 bases, leaving 19 bases between them. Germline CDR1 SGHRS, CDR2 YFSETQ. CDR3 length equals 17 residues. CDR3 nucleotides: TGCGCCAGCAGCTTGTACGGGGGGCCGAGGGTTGACACTGAAGCTTTCTTT. Protein product: CASSLYGGPRVDTEAFF.

This clone has more than one count but fewer than ten. The chain recombines TRBV4-1 with TRBJ1-1, with D perhaps TRBD1 (5 bases). The CDR3 length is 14 residues. The germline V gene has CDR1 MGHRA and CDR2 YSYEKL. Trimming removed 0 bases from V and 6 bases from J, with 11 bases in between. CDR3 nucleotides: TGCGCCAGCAGCCAAGAGAAGGGGTTCGCTGAAGCTTTCTTT. Its translation: CASSQEKGFAEAFF.

This clone was detected only a few times. This sequence joins TRBV28 and TRBJ2-7; the match to TRBD1 covers 9 bases. The CDR3 extends over 14 amino acids. The V segment lost 6 bases and the J segment 3 bases; nucleotides outside the gene matches: 6. CDR1 and CDR2 (germline): MDHEN, SYDVKM. The DNA of the CDR3 is TGTGCCAGCAGCCGGACAGGGGCCCGCTACGAGCAGTACTTC. Its translation is CASSRTGARYEQYF. The variable domain in full, completed from reference TRBV28 and TRBJ2-7, reads DVKVTQSSRYLVKRTGEKVFLECVQDMDHENMFWYRQDPGLGLRLIYFSYDVKMKEKGDIPEGYSVSREKKERFSLILESASTNQTSMYLCASSRTGARYEQYFGPGTRLTVT.

The chain uses TRBV7-2 and TRBJ1-3; 7 bases map to TRBD1. Looked up from germline, CDR1 is SGHTA and CDR2 is FQGNSA. V dropped 4 bases and J dropped 5; count of bases not matched to a gene: 2. This CDR3 is built from 13 residues. The CDR3 DNA reads as TGTGCCAGCAGCTCACAGGGGAGAAACACCATATATTTT. Translated: CASSSQGRNTIYF.

This clone was observed once. J is TRBJ1-2 and V is TRBV19; TRBD1 agrees at 7 bases. Germline loops: CDR1 LNHDA, CDR2 SQIVND (reference sequence). There are 15 residues in the CDR3. V trimming: 6 bases; J trimming: 0 bases; junction bases outside the gene matches: 7. The CDR3 DNA reads as TGTGCCAGTAGCTCGGACAGGAGAGCTAACTATGGCTACACCTTC. Translated: CASSSDRRANYGYTF.

V gene TRBV4-1 combines with J gene TRBJ1-1; possible D gene TRBD1, 5 bases. Between the trimmed V and J ends, which lost 3 bases and 1 base, there was a span of 24 bases. This CDR3 has 19 amino acids. Germline V gene sequence: CDR1 MGHRA, CDR2 YSYEKL. CDR3 in amino acids: CASSHHSEKAAGENTEAFF. The CDR3 DNA reads as TGCGCCAGCAGCCACCACTCCGAAAAAGCAGCGGGGGAGAACACTGAAGCTTTCTTT.

The chain uses TRBV7-2 and TRBJ1-5; TRBD1 is a possible D gene (5 bases). Trimming left V 2 bases short and J 5 bases short, with 13 bases between. Germline loops: CDR1 SGHTA, CDR2 FQGNSA. The CDR3 has 15 amino acids. The CDR3 DNA sequence: TGTGCCAGCAGCTTATGGGGGGGGAGCGATCAGCCCCAGCATTTT. This encodes CASSLWGGSDQPQHF.

V is TRBV5-1 and J is TRBJ2-3; 11 nucleotides align to TRBD2. J gave up 2 bases and V 2 bases, and 4 bases lay outside the gene matches. CDR1 SGHRS and CDR2 YFSETQ come from the germline V gene. This CDR3 spans 16 amino acids. CDR3 sequence (DNA): TGCGCCAGCAGCTTCGGGACTAGCGGATTCACAGATACGCAGTATTTT. Its protein is CASSFGTSGFTDTQYF.

The rearrangement links TRBV5-1 to TRBJ2-7; 8 bases are shared with TRBD2. V lost 4 bases and J lost 7; bases outside the gene matches: 10. CDR1 and CDR2 (germline): SGHRS, YFSETQ. The CDR3 length is 14 residues. CDR3 region: CASSLGAGVGEQYF. The CDR3 DNA follows: TGCGCCAGCAGCCTGGGAGCGGGAGTGGGAGAGCAGTACTTC.

This clone appeared once. The chain combines TRBV5-1 with TRBJ1-4; 8 nucleotides align to TRBD1. Trimming took 1 base from V and 6 from J; bases not matched to a gene: 2. The CDR3 covers 14 residues. Germline CDR1 and CDR2: SGHRS and YFSETQ. This CDR3 reads CASSLSGGHEKLFF. CDR3 sequence (DNA): TGCGCCAGCAGCTTGTCAGGGGGCCATGAAAAACTGTTTTTT.

V usage is TRBV18 and J usage is TRBJ1-4, with 7 nucleotides matching TRBD1. There are 16 residues in the CDR3. The junction had 11 bases not matched to a gene; V was cut back by 2 bases and J by 8 bases. Germline V gene data show CDR1 as KGHSH and CDR2 as LQKENI. In DNA form, the CDR3 reads TGTGCCAGCTCACCAGTAATCGGGACAGAAGGCGAAAAACTGTTTTTT. This translates into CASSPVIGTEGEKLFF. The full variable domain, completed using reference TRBV18 and TRBJ1-4, is NAGVMQNPRHLVRRRGQEARLRCSPMKGHSHVYWYRQLPEEGLKFMVYLQKENIIDESGMPKERFSAEFPKEGPSILRIQQVVRGDSAAYFCASSPVIGTEGEKLFFGSGTQLSVL.

The chain joins TRBV9 to TRBJ2-5, with 8 nucleotides matching TRBD2. The CDR3 totals 15 residues. Germline loops: CDR1 SGDLS, CDR2 YYNGEE. With V trimmed by 0 bases and J by 2 bases, 3 bases remained unmatched. As DNA, the CDR3 is TGTGCCAGCAGCGTAGCAGCGGGGGCACAAGAGACCCAGTACTTC. This gives the protein CASSVAAGAQETQYF. The complete variable domain, with remaining parts taken from reference TRBV9 and TRBJ2-5, reads DSGVTQTPKHLITATGQRVTLRCSPRSGDLSVYWYQQSLDQGLQFLIQYYNGEERAKGNILERFSAQQFPDLHSELNLSSLELGDSALYFCASSVAAGAQETQYFGPGTRLLVL.

This rearrangement joins TRBV5-4 to TRBJ2-3, with TRBD2 identical over 7 bases. V shed 4 bases and J 4 bases; nucleotides not matched to a gene: 12. Germline V CDR1 and CDR2: SGHNT, YYREEE (reference sequence). The CDR3 length is 16 residues. In DNA, the CDR3 is TGTGCCAGCAGCAATGGTGGGGGGGTAGGGGCAGATACGCAGTATTTT. Protein sequence: CASSNGGGVGADTQYF. Together with reference TRBV5-4 and TRBJ2-3, the CDR3 gives the full variable domain: ETGVTQSPTHLIKTRGQQVTLRCSSQSGHNTVSWYQQALGQGPQFIFQYYREEENGRGNFPPRFSGLQFPNYSSELNVNALELDDSALYLCASSNGGGVGADTQYFGPGTRLTVL.

Comment on this clone: This same CDR3 is encoded by further DNA sequences in the sample. CDR3 in DNA: TGTGCCAGCAGCGTAGGGCAGGGTCCCTACGAGCAGTACTTC. This codes for CASSVGQGPYEQYF. V usage is TRBV9 and J usage is TRBJ2-7; tentatively, D is TRBD1 (5 bases). Germline CDR1 SGDLS, CDR2 YYNGEE. V dropped 0 bases and J dropped 2 bases, with 9 bases sitting between them. This CDR3 spans 14 amino acids.

The chain recombines TRBV6-6 with TRBJ1-2; TRBD1 matches at 7 bases. After removal of 4 bases from V and 5 bases from J, the junction contained 7 bases not matched to a gene. The CDR3 is 14 amino acids. CDR1 is MNHNY, CDR2 SVGAGI, per germline (reference sequence). CDR3 protein: CASSLGQAAYGYTF. CDR3 coding DNA: TGTGCCAGCAGTTTAGGACAGGCTGCGTATGGCTACACCTTC.

The J gene is TRBJ2-1, the V gene TRBV7-2, with 10 positions matching TRBD1. J gave up 8 bases and V 0 bases, and 4 bases lay outside the gene matches. Germline CDR1 SGHTA, CDR2 FQGNSA. The CDR3 length is 15 residues. As DNA, the CDR3 is TGTGCCAGCAGCTTAGCCGGGACAGGGGTGGATGAGCAGTTCTTC. This codes for CASSLAGTGVDEQFF.

The chain carries TRBV4-3 and TRBJ1-5; 9 bases fit TRBD1. There are 17 residues in the CDR3. The V gene's germline CDR1 is LGHNA and CDR2 YSLEER. V lost 0 bases and J lost 7; bases outside the gene matches: 10. CDR3 sequence reads: CASSQEITTGGWQPQHF. The CDR3 DNA follows: TGCGCCAGCAGCCAAGAGATTACGACAGGGGGTTGGCAGCCCCAGCATTTT.

This chain links TRBV5-1 with TRBJ1-1, with unresolved D. V was pared by 4 bases and J by 4 bases, with 14 bases between. Germline lookup yields CDR1 SGHRS and CDR2 YFSETQ. The CDR3 consists of 14 residues. The CDR3 bases are TGCGCCAGCAGCACCCTCGGTGGTTTCACTGAAGCTTTCTTT. Encoded protein: CASSTLGGFTEAFF.

The chain combines TRBV5-8 with TRBJ2-5; 7 nucleotides match TRBD1. The CDR3 extends over 14 amino acids. Losses at the gene ends were 1 base for V and 7 bases for J; bases not matched to a gene: 7. Germline CDR1 and CDR2: SGHTS and YDEGEE. The CDR3 is CASSLREPGGTQYF. Here the CDR3 DNA reads TGTGCCAGCAGCTTGCGAGAGCCAGGGGGGACCCAGTACTTC.